This T cell receptor beta chain was found in a study of T cells in Graves' hyperthyroidism and ophthalmopathy. Trimming removed 5 bases at V and 4 bases at J, with 20 bases between. This CDR3 has 17 amino acids. The germline V gene has CDR1 MNHEY and CDR2 SMNVEV (reference sequence). In this sample, this clonotype turned up a few times. TCR beta CDR3 sequences were amplified from RNA transcripts. TCR CDR3 regions were first amplified by RT-PCR with HTBI primers. TCRdb reanalysed the multiplex PCR reads using MiXCR and keeps one entry per CDR3 protein. Here the sample spans over 450,000 distinct CDR3 sequences, roughly a sixth being singletons.

This sequence joins TRBV27 and TRBJ2-2; possible D gene TRBD1, 5 bases. The receptor was isolated from a young woman with Graves' ophthalmopathy. The material sequenced was blood. The CDR3: CASSTLPFRQTTGELFF. The CDR3, as DNA: TGTGCCAGCAGTACCCTCCCTTTTAGACAGACCACCGGGGAGCTGTTTTTT.